The 6 T cell receptor beta chains in this list originate from one sample, sequenced in a study of T cell repertoires in cytomegalovirus infection. TCRdb reanalysed the reads using MiXCR and keeps one entry per CDR3 protein. The data contain about 52,000 distinct CDR3 sequences, around a fifth of them singletons. Their specific antigens are unknown. This specimen consisted of CD8+ T cells from cultured PBMCs, obtained from culture after CMV antigen stimulation. These receptors came from a human donor in good health (CMV status not recorded). Some clones in this sample may be carry-over from other donors' samples.

V usage is TRBV7-2 and J usage is TRBJ2-3; D unresolved. In germline, CDR1 is SGHTA, CDR2 FQGNSA. The V gene lost 7 bases and the J gene lost 2 bases, with 13 bases spanning the gap. The CDR3 runs 14 residues. Here the CDR3 reads CASTSSSYTDTQYF. CDR3 DNA sequence: TGTGCCAGCACCTCTAGTTCTTACACAGATACGCAGTATTTT.

The sample holds a few counts of this clonotype. The chain recombines TRBV6-2 or TRBV6-3 with TRBJ1-5; a possible D gene is TRBD1 (5 bases). The CDR3 consists of 14 residues. Trimming stripped 4 bases from V and 2 bases from J, with 9 bases between. Germline assignment: CDR1 MNHEY and CDR2 SVGEGT. This CDR3 reads CASSWTLRNQPQHF. The CDR3 nucleotides are TGTGCCAGCAGTTGGACACTACGCAATCAGCCCCAGCATTTT.

J is TRBJ2-2 and V is TRBV6-1, with 9 bases fitting TRBD2. The CDR3 totals 15 residues. Per germline, CDR1 MNHNS and CDR2 SASEGT. Unmatched junction bases numbered 7, after V lost 8 bases and J lost 3 bases. The CDR3 reads CASPREGPDTGELFF. In DNA, the CDR3 is TGTGCCAGCCCGCGGGAGGGCCCCGACACCGGGGAGCTGTTTTTT.

This clonotype has more than one count but fewer than ten. The chain uses TRBV7-8 and TRBJ2-1; the D is unclear. Germline CDR1 SGHVS, CDR2 FQNEAQ. This CDR3 spans 12 amino acids. With 1 base removed from V and 6 bases from J, the gap between germline ends came to 4 bases. For the CDR3, the DNA is TGTGCCAGCAGCTTAGGAACCAATGAGCAGTTCTTC. It codes for CASSLGTNEQFF.

In this sample, this clonotype turned up once. The CDR3 DNA reads TGTGCCAGCAGCCCCGCCGGGACAGTGTACACCGGGGAGCTGTTTTTT. Its protein product is CASSPAGTVYTGELFF. The chain carries TRBV6-2 or TRBV6-3 and TRBJ2-2; 7 nucleotides match TRBD1. The junction had 10 bases not matched to a gene; V was cut back by 6 bases and J by 3 bases. Germline CDR1 is MNHEY and CDR2 is SVGEGT. The CDR3 spans 16 residues.

CDR3 sequence: CASSLGPPSGGLDSGYNEQFF. The CDR3 nucleotides read TGTGCCAGCAGCTTAGGCCCCCCTAGCGGGGGCCTCGATTCGGGCTACAATGAGCAGTTCTTC. The rearrangement joins TRBV11-2 to TRBJ2-1; 10 nucleotides align to TRBD2. The CDR3 has 21 residues. The germline gives CDR1 SGHAT, CDR2 FQNNGV. J lost 3 bases, V lost 1 base, and 18 bases had no gene match.